This T cell receptor beta chain was captured in a study of response to subunit inactivated influenza vaccine. TCRdb reprocessed the RT-PCR reads via MiXCR and lists one record per CDR3 protein. Here the sample spans roughly 760,000 distinct CDR3 sequences, 21% being singletons. V shed 0 bases, J shed 9 bases, and the junction held 19 bases outside the gene matches. The CDR3 has 18 residues. Per the germline V gene, CDR1 is DFQATT and CDR2 is SNEGSKA (reference sequence). As concerns this clonotype: Its target is not known.

General observations from the study: The authors proposed limited new T cell recruitment per seasonal influenza vaccination.

This TCR was recovered from a man in his forties or fifties who received an inactivated influenza vaccine. V and J are TRBV20-1 and TRBJ2-4; 8 bases map to TRBD2. The input for sequencing was PBMCs from blood, taken more than 4 days after vaccination. CDR3 coding DNA: TGCAGTGCTAGAGAGGGTCGTCGGGGGGGCCTCGGGATAGGCATTCAGTACTTC. This gives the protein CSAREGRRGGLGIGIQYF.